This T cell receptor (beta chain) was observed in a study of cytomegalovirus exposure and HLA in healthy donors. Turning to the study itself: Within an early data release were about 85 million unique TCRs drawn from HLA-typed donors.

The primer mix had 60 Vbeta and 13 Jbeta primers. As processed by the authors: Roughly 10 million shared chains were among tens of millions of unique TCR beta chains counted in a later analysis. This table comes from immunoSEQ multiplex PCR, and its TCRdb copy is limited to in-frame clones, with some not included. Clone size and V and J calls were adopted from that table, with D and trimming inferred from the DNA. The sample records around 120,000 clones, about 76% being singletons. This clone was recorded a few times. Its antigen is not identified. Study outcomes and limitations: Under 20,000 TCR beta sequences were associated with HLA alleles at 0.05 false discovery rate in a later analysis. A later analysis reported that several of the most significant clusters appeared to be linked to common viral pathogens, among them Epstein-Barr virus.

J gave up 1 base and V 6 bases, and 2 bases lay outside the gene matches. The CDR3 extends over 14 amino acids. The germline gives CDR1 SGHTA, CDR2 FQGNSA. The sequence came from a man between 18 and 35 years old in good health and CMV-seronegative. This chain links TRBV7-2 with TRBJ2-7, with TRBD1 matching 11 bases. Sequenced: PBMCs. The CDR3 region is CASSRDRGSYEQYF. CDR3 bases: TGTGCCAGCAGTCGGGACAGGGGGTCCTACGAGCAGTACTTC.